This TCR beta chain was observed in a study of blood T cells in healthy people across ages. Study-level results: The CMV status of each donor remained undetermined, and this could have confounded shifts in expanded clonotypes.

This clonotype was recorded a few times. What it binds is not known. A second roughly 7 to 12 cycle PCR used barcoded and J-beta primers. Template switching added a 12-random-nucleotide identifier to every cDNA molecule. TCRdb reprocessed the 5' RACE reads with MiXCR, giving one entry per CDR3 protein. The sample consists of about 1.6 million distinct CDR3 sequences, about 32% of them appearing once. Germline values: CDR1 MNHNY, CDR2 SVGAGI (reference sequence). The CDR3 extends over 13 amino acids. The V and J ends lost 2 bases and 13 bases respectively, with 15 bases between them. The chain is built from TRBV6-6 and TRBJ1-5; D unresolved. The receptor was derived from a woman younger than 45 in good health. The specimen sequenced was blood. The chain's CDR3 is CASSYGFMAEQHF. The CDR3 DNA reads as TGTGCCAGCAGTTACGGGTTTATGGCAGAACAGCATTTT.